The source of this T cell receptor (beta chain) is a study of technical replicates of blood from several donors (dated by TCRdb to about 2017). Comment on this clone: Its target antigen remains unknown. No quality values exist for individual bases; no much larger clone is one base distant.

The CDR3 runs 17 residues from the cysteine to the phenylalanine. Of all the DNA, just the CDR3 is kept, 51 bases in frame from base 1. Trimming removed 1 base from V and 0 bases from J; the gene matches leave 3 bases unexplained. Via the germline V gene (reference sequence), CDR1 is SEHNR and CDR2 FQNEAQ. Library preparation used the immunoSEQ multiplex PCR assay. TCRdb took this table from immuneACCESS and kept in-frame rearrangements with V and J called. Such tables lack part of the clones; where checked against another copy, unresolved V genes explain under half of the gap, and the rest is unexplained. For this sample there are approximately 60,000 clones; approximately 84% appear just once. The ten largest clonotypes hold roughly 4.6% of the sample.

The source is a human donor in good health. Some clones in this sample may be carry-over from other donors' samples. Recombination joined TRBV7-9 with TRBJ2-5; 12 middle bases align to TRBD2. The material sequenced was PBMCs. The DNA is as follows: TGTGCCAGCAGCTTAGGACTAGCGGGGGTGTACCAAGAGACCCAGTACTTC. Its protein is CASSLGLAGVYQETQYF. The full variable domain, with segments outside the CDR3 supplied by the reference TRBV7-9 and TRBJ2-5 proteins, appears as DTGVSQNPRHKITKRGQNVTFRCDPISEHNRLYWYRQTLGQGPEFLTYFQNEAQLEKSRLLSDRFSAERPKGSFSTLEIQRTEQGDSAMYLCASSLGLAGVYQETQYFGPGTRLLVL.